Listed here are 13 T cell receptor beta chains from one sample, sequenced in a study of cytomegalovirus exposure and HLA in healthy donors. A multiplex PCR was run with 60 Vbeta primers and 13 Jbeta primers. Some clones are missing from TCRdb's copy, which holds only in-frame ones; the method was immunoSEQ multiplex PCR. The table shows roughly 150,000 clones, with around 74% occurring only once. Sequenced sample: PBMCs. The receptors come from a man aged 18 to 30 in good health and CMV-seronegative.

A single count supports this clone. The rearrangement joins TRBV30 to TRBJ1-2; D call uncertain. Germline CDR1 is GTSNPN and CDR2 is SVGIG (reference sequence). V shed 0 bases and J shed 5 bases, with 7 bases lying between them. CDR3 length: 12 amino acids. In nucleotides, the CDR3 is TGTGCCTGGAGTGTGAGTAGTTATGGCTACACCTTC. Protein product: CAWSVSSYGYTF.

This clone was detected a few times. The chain joins TRBV5-4 to TRBJ2-7; the D is unclear. The length of the CDR3 is 16 residues. V gave up 5 bases and J gave up 4 bases, with 22 bases separating them. The germline V gene has CDR1 SGHNT and CDR2 YYREEE (reference sequence). The CDR3 bases are TGTGCCAGCAGTTTTTTCAAGCAGAAGGCGGCATACGAGCAGTACTTC. Translated, it gives CASSFFKQKAAYEQYF.

The chain links TRBV5-1 to TRBJ2-3; TRBD2 matches 11 bases. CDR1 is SGHRS and CDR2 is YFSETQ in the germline V gene. Germline trimming cut 3 bases from V and 5 bases from J; bases unmatched to any gene: 2. CDR3 length equals 14 residues. The CDR3 sequence is CASSSGLAVDTQYF. The CDR3 nucleotides are TGCGCCAGCAGCTCGGGACTAGCGGTAGATACGCAGTATTTT. The complete variable domain, with remaining parts taken from reference TRBV5-1 and TRBJ2-3, reads KAGVTQTPRYLIKTRGQQVTLSCSPISGHRSVSWYQQTPGQGLQFLFEYFSETQRNKGNFPGRFSGRQFSNSRSEMNVSTLELGDSALYLCASSSGLAVDTQYFGPGTRLTVL.

The chain employs TRBV19 and TRBJ1-5, with D possibly TRBD1 on 6 matching bases. V was trimmed by 3 bases and J by 4 bases, leaving 13 bases between them. Germline V gene lookup returns CDR1 LNHDA and CDR2 SQIVND (reference sequence). The CDR3 loop spans 15 amino acids. The CDR3 coding sequence is TGTGCCAGTAGTATCGGAGCAGGGGAGAATCAGCCCCAGCATTTT. Its translation is CASSIGAGENQPQHF.

The V and J genes are TRBV27 and TRBJ2-5; D may be TRBD1 (6 bases). The J call may not be correct, given that the DNA end is closer to TRBJ2-7. Looked up from germline, CDR1 is MNHEY and CDR2 is SMNVEV (reference sequence). This CDR3 has 11 amino acids. This CDR3 is CASSTDSEQYF. The CDR3 coding sequence is TGTGCCAGCAGCACGGACAGCGAGCAGTACTTC.

This chain joins TRBV14 and TRBJ2-5; D uncertain. CDR1 is SGHDN, CDR2 FVKESK, per germline. V shed 0 bases and J shed 5 bases, with 7 bases lying between them. There are 13 residues in the CDR3. For the CDR3, the DNA is TGTGCCAGCAGCCAAGATCACGGGGAGACCCAGTACTTC. Encoded protein: CASSQDHGETQYF.

V and J are TRBV7-2 and TRBJ2-7, with unresolved D. Deletions cut 2 bases from V and 4 bases from J, with 9 bases between. This CDR3 comprises 13 residues. In germline, CDR1 is SGHTA, CDR2 FQGNSA. CDR3 region: CASSLPQMYEQYF. For the CDR3, the DNA is TGTGCCAGCAGCTTACCCCAGATGTACGAGCAGTACTTC.

This clone was seen only a few times. The chain has TRBV11-3 and TRBJ2-2; D might be TRBD2 (5 bases). This CDR3 has 18 amino acids. CDR1 and CDR2 from the germline V gene are SGHNT and YENEEA. V dropped 0 bases and J dropped 4 bases, with 18 bases sitting between them. CDR3 DNA: TGTGCCAGCAGCTTAGATCAAGGAGGCAGCTTTCGCACCGGGGAGCTGTTTTTT. Its protein is CASSLDQGGSFRTGELFF.

V usage is TRBV5-1 and J usage is TRBJ2-2, with 9 nucleotides matching TRBD1. V shed 7 bases, J shed 1 base, and the junction held 8 bases outside the gene matches. This CDR3 is 16 amino acids long. CDR1 and CDR2 (germline): SGHRS, YFSETQ. The chain's CDR3 is CASGPWGQGNTGELFF. CDR3 nucleotide sequence: TGCGCCAGCGGGCCTTGGGGACAGGGGAACACCGGGGAGCTGTTTTTT.

This clone appeared a single time. This chain connects TRBV10-1 to TRBJ2-1; 10 bases are a match to TRBD2. V gave up 5 bases and J gave up 9 bases; unmatched junction bases: 10. The CDR3 runs 15 residues. Germline lookup yields CDR1 WNHNN and CDR2 SYGVQD (reference sequence). The CDR3 coding sequence is TGCGCCAGCAGTATTCTAGCGGGAGAGGGAGGTGAGCAGTTCTTC. Its protein product is CASSILAGEGGEQFF.

This chain connects TRBV7-9 to TRBJ2-7, with D possibly being TRBD2 (5 bases). This CDR3 has 15 amino acids. Germline loops: CDR1 SEHNR, CDR2 FQNEAQ (reference sequence). The V gene lost 2 bases and the J gene lost 0 bases, with 11 bases spanning the gap. The CDR3 loop reads CASSLYERVSYEQYF. For the CDR3, the DNA is TGTGCCAGCAGCTTATACGAGAGGGTCTCCTACGAGCAGTACTTC.

V is TRBV28 and J is TRBJ1-5; no reliable D call. Germline V gene sequence: CDR1 MDHEN, CDR2 SYDVKM. V lost 3 bases and J lost 0, with 9 bases in between. The CDR3 is 15 amino acids. CDR3: CASSFDGASNQPQHF. The CDR3 DNA sequence: TGTGCCAGCAGTTTCGACGGAGCTAGCAATCAGCCCCAGCATTTT. Full variable domain (missing parts from reference TRBV28 and TRBJ1-5): DVKVTQSSRYLVKRTGEKVFLECVQDMDHENMFWYRQDPGLGLRLIYFSYDVKMKEKGDIPEGYSVSREKKERFSLILESASTNQTSMYLCASSFDGASNQPQHFGDGTRLSIL.

V and J are TRBV7-8 and TRBJ2-7; D may be TRBD2 (6 bases). Looked up from germline, CDR1 is SGHVS and CDR2 is FQNEAQ. V lost 9 bases, J lost 5 bases, and 20 bases lay in between. The CDR3 has 14 residues. CDR3 loop: CASRLGEVSNEQYF. CDR3 bases: TGTGCCAGTAGATTGGGGGAGGTCTCTAACGAGCAGTACTTC. Variable domain in full (rest from reference TRBV7-8 and TRBJ2-7): GAGVSQSPRYKVAKRGQDVALRCDPISGHVSLFWYQQALGQGPEFLTYFQNEAQLDKSGLPSDRFFAERPEGSVSTLKIQRTQQEDSAVYLCASRLGEVSNEQYFGPGTRLTVT.